This TCR beta chain was recorded in a study of response to subunit inactivated influenza vaccine. This CDR3 has 13 amino acids. V was cut by 2 bases and J by 5 bases, with 10 bases left in between. Germline assignment: CDR1 LGHDT and CDR2 YNNKEL (reference sequence). One entry per CDR3 protein results from TCRdb running MiXCR on the RT-PCR reads. Among 500,000 to 700,000 distinct CDR3 sequences listed, around 25% were seen once. This same sample was also part of a study on T cells expressing NK-cell markers. That work states: 5'RACE template switching built TCR beta cDNA with unique molecular identifiers. According to the study, TCR beta repertoires originated from sorted CD3+CD56+NKG2C+, CD3+CD56+NKG2C- and CD3+CD56-NKG2C+ T cells. HCMV seropositivity marked seven of the eight sequenced donors; one was seronegative. Several of the experiments relied on an anti-gamma-delta TCR antibody so that only alpha-beta TCR T cells were sorted. In six donors, dominant NKG2C+ clonotypes were roughly 1.0-8% of CD8+ T cells.

This receptor was identified in a man aged 45 to 65 who received an inactivated influenza vaccine. The starting material was CD4+ T cells sorted from PBMCs, obtained 12 days after vaccination. This chain uses TRBV3-1 with TRBJ2-7; TRBD1 is a possible D gene (6 bases). The CDR3 protein is CASSQLQGNEQYF. The CDR3 DNA is TGTGCCAGCAGCCAACTACAGGGAAACGAGCAGTACTTC.